One T cell receptor beta chain is described in this entry. Antigen unknown. These data originate in a study of T-cell memory formation after mild COVID-19. The 5'RACE method, run with constant-segment primers, produced TCR alpha and TCR beta cDNA libraries (carrying sample barcodes and UMIs). TCRdb passed the 5' RACE reads through MiXCR, listing each CDR3 protein once. The data show hundreds of thousands of distinct CDR3 sequences, about 20% seen once. General study points: From day 15 to 85, contracting clones were balanced between CD4 and CD8, whereas later expanders leaned toward CD4+. CD4+ clones that contracted lay mainly in CM and EM; CD8+ ones lay in EMRA.

Per the germline V gene, CDR1 is SNHLY and CDR2 is FYNNEI. This CDR3 spans 16 amino acids. V trimming: 7 bases; J trimming: 7 bases; junction bases outside the gene matches: 14. The specimen sequenced was PBMCs or a T cell subset sorted from them (not recorded which). This TCR came from an adult woman who had mild COVID-19 (a few samples of this study predate the infection). Cell type and time point are not known. V is TRBV2 and J is TRBJ2-1; 9 positions agree with TRBD1. CDR3 sequence reads: CASKEGVGTGKNEQFF. As DNA, the CDR3 is TGTGCCAGCAAAGAGGGGGTGGGGACAGGGAAAAATGAGCAGTTCTTC.